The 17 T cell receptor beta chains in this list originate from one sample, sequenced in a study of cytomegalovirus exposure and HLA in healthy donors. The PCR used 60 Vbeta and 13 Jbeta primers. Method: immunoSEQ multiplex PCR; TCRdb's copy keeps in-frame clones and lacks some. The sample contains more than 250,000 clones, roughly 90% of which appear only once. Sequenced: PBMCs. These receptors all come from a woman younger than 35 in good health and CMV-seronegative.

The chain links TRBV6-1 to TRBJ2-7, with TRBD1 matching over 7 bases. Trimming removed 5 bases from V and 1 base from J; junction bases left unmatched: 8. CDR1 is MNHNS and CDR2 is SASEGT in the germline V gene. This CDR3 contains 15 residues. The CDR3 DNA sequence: TGTGCCAGCAGTTTGACAGGGATCATATCCTACGAGCAGTACTTC. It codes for CASSLTGIISYEQYF.

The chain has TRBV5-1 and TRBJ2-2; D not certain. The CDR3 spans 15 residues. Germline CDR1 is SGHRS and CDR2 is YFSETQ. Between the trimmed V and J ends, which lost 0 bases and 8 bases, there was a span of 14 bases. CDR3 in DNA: TGCGCCAGCAGCTTGGTGACACTCTCCGAGGGGGAGCTGTTTTTT. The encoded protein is CASSLVTLSEGELFF.

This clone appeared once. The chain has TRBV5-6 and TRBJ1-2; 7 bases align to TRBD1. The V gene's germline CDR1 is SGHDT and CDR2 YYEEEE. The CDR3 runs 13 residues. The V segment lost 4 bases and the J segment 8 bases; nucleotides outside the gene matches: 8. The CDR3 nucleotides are TGTGCCAGCAGCCCCCGGACAGGAACCGGCTACACCTTC. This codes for CASSPRTGTGYTF.

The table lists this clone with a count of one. DNA of the CDR3: TGTGCCAGCAGCGCCCCCCGGCAGCGGGGGGCCCTTTTGGGGTACACCGGGGAGCTGTTTTTT. This gives the protein CASSAPRQRGALLGYTGELFF. The chain uses TRBV9 and TRBJ2-2; TRBD2 agrees at 9 bases. The germline V gene has CDR1 SGDLS and CDR2 YYNGEE. CDR3 length: 21 residues. V shed 3 bases, J shed 3 bases, and the junction held 21 bases outside the gene matches.

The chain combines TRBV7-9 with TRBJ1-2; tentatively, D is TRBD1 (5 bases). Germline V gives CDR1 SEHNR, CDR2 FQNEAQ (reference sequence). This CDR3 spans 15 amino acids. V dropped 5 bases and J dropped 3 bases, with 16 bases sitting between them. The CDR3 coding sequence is TGTGCCAGCAGCCAGATGGGGGGGAGTGACTATGGCTACACCTTC. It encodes CASSQMGGSDYGYTF.

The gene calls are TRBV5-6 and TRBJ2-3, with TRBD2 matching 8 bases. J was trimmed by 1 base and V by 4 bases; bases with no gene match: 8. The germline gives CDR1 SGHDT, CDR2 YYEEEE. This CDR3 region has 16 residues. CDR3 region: CASSPRGAGGTDTQYF. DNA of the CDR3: TGTGCCAGCAGCCCACGGGGAGCGGGGGGCACAGATACGCAGTATTTT.

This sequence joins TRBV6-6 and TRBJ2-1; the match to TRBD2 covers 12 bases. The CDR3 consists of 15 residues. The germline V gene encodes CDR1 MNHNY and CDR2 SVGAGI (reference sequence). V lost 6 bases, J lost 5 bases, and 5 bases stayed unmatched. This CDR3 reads CASSERLAGDNEQFF. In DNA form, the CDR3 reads TGTGCCAGCAGCGAAAGACTAGCGGGGGACAATGAGCAGTTCTTC.

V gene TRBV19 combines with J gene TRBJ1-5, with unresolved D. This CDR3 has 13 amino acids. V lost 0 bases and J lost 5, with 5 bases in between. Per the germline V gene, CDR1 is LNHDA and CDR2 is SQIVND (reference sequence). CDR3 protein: CASSIDRDQPQHF. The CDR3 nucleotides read TGTGCCAGTAGTATAGACCGGGATCAGCCCCAGCATTTT. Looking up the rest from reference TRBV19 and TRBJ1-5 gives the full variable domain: DGGITQSPKYLFRKEGQNVTLSCEQNLNHDAMYWYRQDPGQGLRLIYYSQIVNDFQKGDIAEGYSVSREKKESFPLTVTSAQKNPTAFYLCASSIDRDQPQHFGDGTRLSIL.

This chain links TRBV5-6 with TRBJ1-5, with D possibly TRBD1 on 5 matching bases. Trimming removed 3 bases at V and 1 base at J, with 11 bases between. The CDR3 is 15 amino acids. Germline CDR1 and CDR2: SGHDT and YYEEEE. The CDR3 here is CASSSSGLSNQPQHF. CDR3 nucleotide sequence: TGTGCCAGCAGCTCATCAGGGTTAAGCAATCAGCCCCAGCATTTT.

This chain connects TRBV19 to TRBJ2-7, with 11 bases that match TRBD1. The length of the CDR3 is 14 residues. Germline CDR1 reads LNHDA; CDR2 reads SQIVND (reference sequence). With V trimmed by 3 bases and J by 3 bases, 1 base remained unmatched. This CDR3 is CASSMGTGGYEQYF. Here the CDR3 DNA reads TGTGCCAGTAGTATGGGGACAGGGGGCTACGAGCAGTACTTC.

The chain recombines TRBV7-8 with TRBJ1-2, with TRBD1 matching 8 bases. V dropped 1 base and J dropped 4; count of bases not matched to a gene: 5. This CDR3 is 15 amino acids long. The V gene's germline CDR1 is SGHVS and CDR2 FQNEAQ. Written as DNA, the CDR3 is TGTGCCAGCAGCTTAGTGTCAGGGGGCGGCTATGGCTACACCTTC. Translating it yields CASSLVSGGGYGYTF.

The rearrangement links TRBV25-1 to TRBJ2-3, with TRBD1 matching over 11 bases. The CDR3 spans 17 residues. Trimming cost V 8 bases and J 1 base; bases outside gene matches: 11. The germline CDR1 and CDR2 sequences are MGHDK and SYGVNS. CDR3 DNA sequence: TGTGCCAGCGCTGGGACAGGGGGAAGAGTGGGCACAGATACGCAGTATTTT. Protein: CASAGTGGRVGTDTQYF.

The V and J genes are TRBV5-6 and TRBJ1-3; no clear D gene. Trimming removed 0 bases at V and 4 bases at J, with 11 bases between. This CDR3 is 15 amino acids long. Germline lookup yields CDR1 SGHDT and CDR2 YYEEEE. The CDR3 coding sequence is TGTGCCAGCAGCTTGGGTCAGAAAGTAGGAAACACCATATATTTT. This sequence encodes CASSLGQKVGNTIYF. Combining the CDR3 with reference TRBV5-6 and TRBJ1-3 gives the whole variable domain DAGVTQSPTHLIKTRGQQVTLRCSPKSGHDTVSWYQQALGQGPQFIFQYYEEEERQRGNFPDRFSGHQFPNYSSELNVNALLLGDSALYLCASSLGQKVGNTIYFGEGSWLTVV.

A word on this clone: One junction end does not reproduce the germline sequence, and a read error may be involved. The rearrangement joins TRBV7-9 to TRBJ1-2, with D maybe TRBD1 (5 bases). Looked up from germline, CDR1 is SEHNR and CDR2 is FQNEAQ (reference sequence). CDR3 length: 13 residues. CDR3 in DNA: TGTTCCAGCAGCTTAGGCAGGGAGGGTGGCTACACCTTC. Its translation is CSSSLGREGGYTF.

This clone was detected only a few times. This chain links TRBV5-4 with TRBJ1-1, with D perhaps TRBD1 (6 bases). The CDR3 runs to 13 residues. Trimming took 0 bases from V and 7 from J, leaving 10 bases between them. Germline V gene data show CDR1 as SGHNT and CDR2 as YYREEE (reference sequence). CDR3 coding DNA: TGTGCCAGCAGCTTGGCGACAGGAGATGAAGCTTTCTTT. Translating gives CASSLATGDEAFF.

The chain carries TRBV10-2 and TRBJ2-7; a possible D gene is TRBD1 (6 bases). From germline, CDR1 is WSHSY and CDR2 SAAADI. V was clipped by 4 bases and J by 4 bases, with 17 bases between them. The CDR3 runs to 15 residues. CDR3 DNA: TGCGCCAGCAGTGGTCCATACAGGGTCCATTACGAGCAGTACTTC. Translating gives CASSGPYRVHYEQYF.

The CDR3 region has the DNA TGTGCCAGCAGCCGCCTATTTGAGGCGGGGGACAATGAGCAGTTCTTC. Protein sequence: CASSRLFEAGDNEQFF. This rearrangement joins TRBV7-9 to TRBJ2-1; 7 bases map to TRBD2. Germline V gives CDR1 SEHNR, CDR2 FQNEAQ (reference sequence). V dropped 5 bases and J dropped 5; count of bases not matched to a gene: 12. The CDR3 totals 16 residues. Full variable domain (outside the CDR3, taken from reference TRBV7-9 and TRBJ2-1): DTGVSQNPRHKITKRGQNVTFRCDPISEHNRLYWYRQTLGQGPEFLTYFQNEAQLEKSRLLSDRFSAERPKGSFSTLEIQRTEQGDSAMYLCASSRLFEAGDNEQFFGPGTRLTVL.